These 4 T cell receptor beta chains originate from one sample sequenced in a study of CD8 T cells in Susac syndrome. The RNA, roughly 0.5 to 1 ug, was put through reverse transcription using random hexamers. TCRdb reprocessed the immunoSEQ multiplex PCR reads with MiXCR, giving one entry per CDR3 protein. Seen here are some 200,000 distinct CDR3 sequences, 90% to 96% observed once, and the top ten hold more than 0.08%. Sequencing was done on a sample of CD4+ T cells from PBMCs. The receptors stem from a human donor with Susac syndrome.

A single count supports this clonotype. CDR3 bases: TGTGCCTGGCGCCGGGACTCCCATGGGGTTGAGCAGTTCTTC. As protein: CAWRRDSHGVEQFF. The chain has TRBV30 and TRBJ2-1; a possible D gene is TRBD2 (6 bases). Trimming pared 5 bases from V and 9 bases from J, leaving 20 bases between. The CDR3 is 14 residues long. Germline CDR1 reads GTSNPN; CDR2 reads SVGIG (reference sequence).

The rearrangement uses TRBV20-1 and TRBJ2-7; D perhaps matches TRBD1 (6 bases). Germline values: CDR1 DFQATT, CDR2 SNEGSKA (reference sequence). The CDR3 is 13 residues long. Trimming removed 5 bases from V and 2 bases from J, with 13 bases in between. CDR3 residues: CSASRDMPYEQYF. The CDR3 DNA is TGCAGTGCTTCACGGGACATGCCCTACGAGCAGTACTTC.

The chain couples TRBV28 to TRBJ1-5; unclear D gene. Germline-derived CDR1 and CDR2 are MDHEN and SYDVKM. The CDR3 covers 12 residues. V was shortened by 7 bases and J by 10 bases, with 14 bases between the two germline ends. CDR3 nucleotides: TGTGCCAGCATGGCAGATTTGCAACCCCAGCATTTT. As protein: CASMADLQPQHF.

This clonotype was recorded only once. Here the CDR3 DNA reads TGTGCCAGCAGGGCGGACTTCGCCAAAAACATTCAGTACTTC. It is translated as CASRADFAKNIQYF. V usage is TRBV6-1 and J usage is TRBJ2-4, with TRBD2 as a possible D gene (5 bases). Germline loops: CDR1 MNHNS, CDR2 SASEGT. This CDR3 spans 14 amino acids. V was trimmed by 6 bases and J by 1 base, leaving 10 bases between them.